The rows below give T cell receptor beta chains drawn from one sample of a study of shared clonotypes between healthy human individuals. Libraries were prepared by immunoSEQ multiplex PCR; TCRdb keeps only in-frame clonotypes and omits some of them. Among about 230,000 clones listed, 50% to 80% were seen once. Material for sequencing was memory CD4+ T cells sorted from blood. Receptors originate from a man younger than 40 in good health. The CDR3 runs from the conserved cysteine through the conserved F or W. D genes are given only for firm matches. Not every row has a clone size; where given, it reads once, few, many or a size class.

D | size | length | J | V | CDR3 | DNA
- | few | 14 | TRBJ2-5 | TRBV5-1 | CASSLTAYQETQYF | TGCGCCAGCAGTTTGACGGCGTACCAAGAGACCCAGTACTTC
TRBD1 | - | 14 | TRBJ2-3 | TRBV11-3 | CASSSGGFTDTQYF | TGTGCCAGCAGCTCAGGGGGTTTCACAGATACGCAGTATTTT
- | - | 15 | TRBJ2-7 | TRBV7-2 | CASSLAGYPLDEQYF | TGTGCCAGCAGCTTAGCGGGATACCCCCTGGACGAGCAGTACTTC
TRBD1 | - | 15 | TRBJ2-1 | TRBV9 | CASSGRDRTYNEQFF | TGTGCCAGCAGCGGCCGGGACAGGACCTACAATGAGCAGTTCTTC
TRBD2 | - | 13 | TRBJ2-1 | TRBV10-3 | CAVLAGDSNEQFF | TGTGCCGTCTTAGCGGGAGATAGCAATGAGCAGTTCTTC
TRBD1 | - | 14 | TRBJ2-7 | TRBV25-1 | CASSETGKTYEQYF | TGTGCCAGCAGCGAGACAGGGAAGACCTACGAGCAGTACTTC
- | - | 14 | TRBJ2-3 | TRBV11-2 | CASSLFADAATQYF | TGTGCCAGCAGCTTATTCGCCGACGCGGCTACGCAGTATTTT
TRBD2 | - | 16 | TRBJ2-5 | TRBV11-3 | CASSRGLAGGGETQYF | TGTGCCAGCAGCCGGGGACTAGCGGGAGGGGGCGAGACCCAGTACTTC
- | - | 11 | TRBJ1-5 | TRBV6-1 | CATLFKEAQHF | TGTGCCACCCTTTTTAAGGAGGCCCAGCATTTT
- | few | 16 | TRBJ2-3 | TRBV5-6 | CASSSFPGGDTDTQYF | TGTGCCAGCAGCTCCTTTCCAGGGGGGGACACAGATACGCAGTATTTT
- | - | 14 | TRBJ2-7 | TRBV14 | CASSGDSYSYEQYF | TGTGCCAGCAGCGGCGACAGTTACTCCTACGAGCAGTACTTC
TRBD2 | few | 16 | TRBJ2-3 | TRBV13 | CASSLLPGTIADTQYF | TGTGCCAGCAGCTTACTTCCGGGGACTATTGCCGATACGCAGTATTTT
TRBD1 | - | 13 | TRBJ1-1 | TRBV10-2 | CASRRTGDTEAFF | TGCGCCAGCAGGCGGACAGGTGACACTGAAGCTTTCTTT
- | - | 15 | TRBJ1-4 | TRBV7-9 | CASSLGQGPNEKLFF | TGTGCCAGCAGCTTAGGGCAGGGGCCCAATGAAAAACTGTTTTTT
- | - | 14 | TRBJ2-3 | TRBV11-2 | CASSRLVGTDTQYF | TGTGCCAGCAGTCGACTAGTTGGCACAGATACGCAGTATTTT
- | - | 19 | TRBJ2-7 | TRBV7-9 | CASSLTHLPGGQPQYEQYF | TGTGCCAGCAGTCTCACCCACCTCCCCGGAGGGCAGCCTCAATACGAGCAGTACTTC
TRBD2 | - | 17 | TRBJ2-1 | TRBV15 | CATSRARVGLARSEQFF | TGTGCCACCAGCAGAGCCCGAGTTGGACTAGCGCGGAGTGAGCAGTTCTTC
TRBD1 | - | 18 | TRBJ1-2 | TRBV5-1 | CASSLGWGQNPLGYGYTF | TGCGCCAGCAGCTTGGGGTGGGGACAGAACCCACTCGGCTATGGCTACACCTTC
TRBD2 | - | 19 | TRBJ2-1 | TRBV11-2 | CASSLSRASGRGPYNEQFF | TGTGCCAGCAGCTTATCTCGGGCTAGCGGGAGGGGACCCTACAATGAGCAGTTCTTC
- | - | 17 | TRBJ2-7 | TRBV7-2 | CASSFSVGGASVYEQYF | TGTGCCAGCAGCTTCTCGGTAGGGGGAGCTTCGGTCTACGAGCAGTACTTC
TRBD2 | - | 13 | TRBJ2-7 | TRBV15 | CATSGGGTYEQYF | TGTGCCACCAGCGGCGGGGGTACCTACGAGCAGTACTTC
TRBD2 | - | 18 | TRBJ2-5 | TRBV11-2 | CASSLGLAGGGGQETQYF | TGTGCCAGCAGCTTAGGCCTAGCGGGAGGAGGGGGACAAGAGACCCAGTACTTC
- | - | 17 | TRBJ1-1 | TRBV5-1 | CASSLTAGAGGNTEAFF | TGCGCCAGCAGCTTGACCGCAGGGGCCGGGGGTAACACTGAAGCTTTCTTT
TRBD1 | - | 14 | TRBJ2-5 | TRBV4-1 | CASSLTGSAETQYF | TGCGCCAGCAGCCTGACAGGGTCGGCAGAGACCCAGTACTTC
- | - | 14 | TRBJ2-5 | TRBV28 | CASEGSPSLQTQYF | TGTGCCAGCGAGGGGTCACCCAGCCTACAGACCCAGTACTTC
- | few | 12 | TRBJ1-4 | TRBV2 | CASTAWGEKLFF | TGTGCCAGCACCGCTTGGGGTGAAAAACTGTTTTTT
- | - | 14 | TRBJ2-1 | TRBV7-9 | CASSLGVTGNEQFF | TGTGCCAGCAGCTTAGGGGTTACGGGTAATGAGCAGTTCTTC
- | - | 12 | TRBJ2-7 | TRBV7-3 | CASSLTGNEQYF | TGTGCCAGCAGCTTAACAGGGAACGAGCAGTACTTC
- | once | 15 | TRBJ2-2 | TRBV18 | CASSPQGGHTGELFF | TGTGCCAGCTCACCTCAGGGGGGCCACACCGGGGAGCTGTTTTTT
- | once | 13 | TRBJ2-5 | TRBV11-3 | CASSTSLGETQYF | TGTGCCAGCAGCACCTCCCTAGGCGAGACCCAGTACTTC
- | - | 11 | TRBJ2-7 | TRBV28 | CASSRLYEQYF | TGTGCCAGCAGTAGATTATACGAGCAGTACTTC
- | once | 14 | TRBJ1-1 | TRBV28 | CASSFGPGDTEAFF | TGTGCCAGCAGTTTTGGGCCGGGGGACACTGAAGCTTTCTTT
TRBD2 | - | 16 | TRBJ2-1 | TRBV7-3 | CASSLTPGLAYNEQFF | TGTGCCAGCAGCTTAACCCCGGGACTAGCATACAATGAGCAGTTCTTC
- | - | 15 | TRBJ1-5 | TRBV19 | CASNFQGRLNQPQHF | TGTGCCAGTAACTTTCAGGGACGCCTGAATCAGCCCCAGCATTTT
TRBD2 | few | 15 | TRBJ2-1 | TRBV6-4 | CASSDTSGSYNEQFF | TGTGCCAGCAGTGACACTAGCGGGAGCTACAATGAGCAGTTCTTC
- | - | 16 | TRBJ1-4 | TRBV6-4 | CASPLPQGRSNEKLFF | TGTGCCAGCCCCCTCCCTCAGGGACGGTCTAATGAAAAACTGTTTTTT
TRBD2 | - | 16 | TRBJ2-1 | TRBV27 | CASTSLSGHSYNEQFF | TGTGCCAGCACCTCCCTTAGCGGGCACTCCTACAATGAGCAGTTCTTC
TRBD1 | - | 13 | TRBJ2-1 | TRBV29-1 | CSAAGTGRNEQFF | TGCAGCGCGGCCGGGACAGGGAGGAATGAGCAGTTCTTC
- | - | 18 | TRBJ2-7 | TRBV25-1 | CASSARSRSRTPSDEQYF | TGTGCCAGCAGTGCTCGGTCCCGCTCCAGGACGCCGTCCGACGAGCAGTACTTC
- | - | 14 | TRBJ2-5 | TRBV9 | CASSVEPSQETQYF | TGTGCCAGCAGCGTAGAGCCCTCACAAGAGACCCAGTACTTC
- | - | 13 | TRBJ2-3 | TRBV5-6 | CASSLVTGDTQYF | TGTGCCAGCAGCTTGGTAACGGGAGATACGCAGTATTTT
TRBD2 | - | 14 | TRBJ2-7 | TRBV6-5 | CAAHRASGSNEQYF | TGTGCCGCCCATCGGGCTAGCGGGAGTAACGAGCAGTACTTC
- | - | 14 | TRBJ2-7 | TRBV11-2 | CASSVSGAAYEQYF | TGTGCCAGCAGCGTCTCCGGGGCCGCCTACGAGCAGTACTTC
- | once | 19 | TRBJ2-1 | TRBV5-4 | CASSLAEAIRGRGFGEQFF | TGTGCCAGCAGCTTGGCGGAAGCGATAAGAGGGCGTGGGTTTGGTGAGCAGTTCTTC
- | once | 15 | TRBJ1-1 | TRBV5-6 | CASSLRLTGNTEAFF | TGTGCCAGCAGCTTGCGGTTGACCGGCAACACTGAAGCTTTCTTT
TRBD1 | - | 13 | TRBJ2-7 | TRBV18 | CASSGQGVYEQYF | TGTGCCAGCTCAGGACAGGGGGTCTACGAGCAGTACTTC
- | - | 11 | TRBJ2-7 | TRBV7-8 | CASSHISEQYF | TGTGCCAGCAGCCATATATCCGAGCAGTACTTC
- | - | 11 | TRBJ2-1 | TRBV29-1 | CSVERVDEQFF | TGCAGCGTTGAAAGGGTTGATGAGCAGTTCTTC